This T cell receptor beta chain was documented in a study of cytomegalovirus exposure and HLA in healthy donors. Broader study findings: HLA alleles were associated with 15,000 to 20,000 TCR beta sequences in a later analysis at 0.05 false discovery rate. A later analysis linked a missense DCLRE1C variant to TCR beta V- and J-gene trimming. Relative to equally common others, HLA-associated TCR beta chains showed greater clonal expansion in a later analysis. There were approximately 150 TCR beta chains listed as cytomegalovirus-associated.

With 60 Vbeta and 13 Jbeta primers, the PCR was carried out. The data were produced by immunoSEQ multiplex PCR, yet TCRdb's version contains in-frame clones alone and is incomplete. The table lists about 160,000 clones, roughly 85% of them singletons. Concerning this clone: What it recognizes is unknown.

V was pared by 3 bases and J by 7 bases, with 2 bases of the junction left unmatched. The germline CDR1 and CDR2 sequences are MNHEY and SMNVEV (reference sequence). The CDR3 totals 12 residues. V and J are TRBV27 and TRBJ2-7; TRBD1 matches 8 bases. Input material: PBMCs. The clonotype originates from a man aged 25 to 40 in good health and CMV-seronegative. This CDR3 reads CASSLGQDEQYF. In nucleotides, the CDR3 is TGTGCCAGCAGTTTGGGACAGGATGAGCAGTACTTC.